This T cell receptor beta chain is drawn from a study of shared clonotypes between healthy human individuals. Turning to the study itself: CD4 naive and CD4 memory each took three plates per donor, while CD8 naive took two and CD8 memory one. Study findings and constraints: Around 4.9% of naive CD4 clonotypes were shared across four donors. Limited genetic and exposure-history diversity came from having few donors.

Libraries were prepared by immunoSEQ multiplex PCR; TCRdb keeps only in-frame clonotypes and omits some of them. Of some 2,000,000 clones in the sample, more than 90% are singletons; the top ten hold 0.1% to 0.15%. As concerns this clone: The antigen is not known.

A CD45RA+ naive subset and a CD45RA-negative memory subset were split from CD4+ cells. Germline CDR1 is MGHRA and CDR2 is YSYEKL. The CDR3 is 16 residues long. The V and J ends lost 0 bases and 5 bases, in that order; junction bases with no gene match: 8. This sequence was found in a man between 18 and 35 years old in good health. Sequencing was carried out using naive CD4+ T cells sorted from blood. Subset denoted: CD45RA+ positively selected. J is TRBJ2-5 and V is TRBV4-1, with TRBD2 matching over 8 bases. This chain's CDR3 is CASSQDTGGGTETQYF. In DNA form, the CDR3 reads TGCGCCAGCAGCCAAGACACCGGGGGGGGAACGGAGACCCAGTACTTC.